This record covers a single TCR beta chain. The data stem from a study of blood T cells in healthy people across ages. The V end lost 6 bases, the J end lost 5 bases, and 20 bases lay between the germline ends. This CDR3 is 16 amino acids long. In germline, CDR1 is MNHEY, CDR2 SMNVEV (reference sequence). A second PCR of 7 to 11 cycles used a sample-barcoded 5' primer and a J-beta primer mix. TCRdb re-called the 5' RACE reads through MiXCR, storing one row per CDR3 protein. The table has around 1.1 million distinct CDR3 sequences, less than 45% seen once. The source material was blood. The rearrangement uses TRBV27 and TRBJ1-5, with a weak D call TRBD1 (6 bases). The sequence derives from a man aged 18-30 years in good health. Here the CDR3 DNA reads TGTGCCAGCAGCCCTTTCTACACAGGGTACGATCAGCCCCAGCATTTT. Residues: CASSPFYTGYDQPQHF.